This T cell receptor beta chain was identified during a study of blood T cell repertoires in COVID-19. For the study at large: The United States, Italy and Spain supplied acute and convalescent COVID-19 samples. PBMCs, B-cell-depleted T cells, or T cells were the source of the cDNA or gDNA that made up the material.

In the original processing: Nucleated cell number was recorded as an estimate derived from reference gene primer amplification. Profiled with immunoSEQ multiplex PCR; TCRdb holds only in-frame clones, not every one. That table is the source of V, J and clone size, and D and trimming were worked out from the DNA. The table has about 480,000 clones, roughly nine tenths seen once. V was cut by 3 bases and J by 0 bases, with 6 bases left in between. CDR1 is LNHNV, CDR2 YYDKDF, per germline (reference sequence). CDR3 length: 14 amino acids. Recruited during active infection, patients (from Seattle) were subsequently followed longitudinally.

The chain recombines TRBV15 with TRBJ1-5; D call uncertain. The TCR sequence derives from a man aged 18 to 30 with COVID-19, enrolled during active disease. The sequencing input was peripheral blood. CDR3 coding DNA: TGTGCCACCAGCAGTGAGTATAGCAATCAGCCCCAGCATTTT. Protein: CATSSEYSNQPQHF.